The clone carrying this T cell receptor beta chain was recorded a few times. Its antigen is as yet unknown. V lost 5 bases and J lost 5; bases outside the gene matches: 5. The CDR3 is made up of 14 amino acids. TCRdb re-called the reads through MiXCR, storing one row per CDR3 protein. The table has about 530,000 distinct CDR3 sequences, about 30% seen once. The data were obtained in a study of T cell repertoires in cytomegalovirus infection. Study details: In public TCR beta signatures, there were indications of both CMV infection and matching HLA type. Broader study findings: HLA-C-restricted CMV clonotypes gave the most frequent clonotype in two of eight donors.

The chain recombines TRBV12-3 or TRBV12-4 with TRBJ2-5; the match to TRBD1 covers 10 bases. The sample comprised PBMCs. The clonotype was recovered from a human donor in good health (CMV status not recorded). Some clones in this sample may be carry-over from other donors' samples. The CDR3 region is CASSQTGGGETQYF. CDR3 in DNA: TGTGCCAGCAGTCAGACAGGGGGCGGTGAGACCCAGTACTTC.